This T cell receptor (beta chain) came from a study of T-cell memory formation after mild COVID-19. Overall study context: For the most part, TCR clusters were specific to one donor. General study points: Most CD4+ clones that shrank were in CM and EM, while CD8+ ones turned up in EMRA.

Points on this clonotype: Its antigen is not known.

The CDR3 is 16 amino acids. V gave up 1 base and J gave up 2 bases, with 13 bases separating them. Germline V CDR1 and CDR2: LGHNA, YSLEER. 5'RACE with constant-segment primers yielded barcoded, UMI-tagged TCR alpha and TCR beta cDNA libraries. TCRdb re-called the 5' RACE reads with MiXCR, one entry per CDR3 protein. This table has 450,000 or so distinct CDR3 sequences, 20% to 25% appearing once. Sequencing was carried out using PBMCs or a T cell subset sorted from them (not recorded which). The V and J genes are TRBV4-3 and TRBJ2-3; a weak D match, TRBD2 (5 bases). This receptor was identified in an adult woman who had mild COVID-19 (a few samples of this study predate the infection). Cell type and time point are not known. This chain's CDR3 is CASSQVRGFPTDTQYF. CDR3 coding DNA: TGCGCCAGCAGCCAAGTGCGCGGGTTTCCCACAGATACGCAGTATTTT.